Listed here is a single T cell receptor beta chain. What it binds is not known. This sample was included in a study of T cell responses to AZD1222 COVID-19 vaccine. Study summary: Pooled samples include second doses given at about 4 or 12 weeks.

This CDR3 has 12 amino acids. Germline CDR1 is ENHRY and CDR2 is SYGVKD. The germline V and J ends were trimmed by 5 bases and 5 bases, with 9 bases remaining between them. Measured with immunoSEQ multiplex PCR; TCRdb has only the in-frame clones, and not every one. The sample has about 55,000 clones, 89% seen once. Study outcomes and limitations: Breadth and depth of Spike-specific TCRs rose after two AZD1222 doses.

The gene calls are TRBV10-3 and TRBJ1-2, with D uncertain. The material sequenced was peripheral blood, taken on day 0 of AZD1222 vaccination. This clonotype was sampled from an adult in good health. Here the CDR3 DNA reads TGTGCCATCAGTCCTGTCGGATATGGCTACACCTTC. Translating gives CAISPVGYGYTF.